The 27 T cell receptor beta chains below were found in one sample sequenced in a study of control samples from healthy donors and cancer patients. Profiling relied on immunoSEQ multiplex PCR, and the TCRdb table lists in-frame clones only, not all of them. The data contain 190,000 or so clones, over 80% of them seen just once; the ten biggest clones take up about 1.6%. Sequenced: blood. These receptors were taken from a man aged 18 to 30 in good health.

The chain is built from TRBV10-3 and TRBJ2-1, with TRBD2 as a possible D gene (7 bases). The CDR3 is 13 amino acids. V lost 10 bases to trimming and J lost 13 bases, with 23 bases between them. In germline, CDR1 is ENHRY, CDR2 SYGVKD. The CDR3 here is CATRGPRGGGQFF. The CDR3 DNA reads TGTGCCACGCGAGGTCCAAGGGGCGGGGGCCAGTTCTTC.

The chain combines TRBV4-1 with TRBJ2-3; tentatively, D is TRBD1 or TRBD2 (6 bases each). The ends were cut back, 0 bases at V and 3 bases at J, with 19 bases in the middle. The CDR3 contains 18 residues. Germline loops: CDR1 MGHRA, CDR2 YSYEKL. CDR3 residues: CASSQDPEWGARTDTQYF. For the CDR3, the DNA is TGCGCCAGCAGCCAAGATCCCGAATGGGGGGCGAGGACAGATACGCAGTATTTT.

V is TRBV5-3 and J is TRBJ1-6; D may be TRBD1 (6 bases). TRBV5-3 is an ORF, with its function uncertain. The CDR3 is 17 residues long. Deletions cut 8 bases from V and 0 bases from J, with 18 bases between. CDR3 coding DNA: TGTGCCAGTCATACCGGGACATATCGCTCCTATAATTCACCCCTCCACTTT. Protein: CASHTGTYRSYNSPLHF.

The chain joins TRBV3-1 (or the pseudogene TRBV3-2) to TRBJ1-2, with D possibly being TRBD1 (5 bases). The V gene lost 4 bases and the J gene lost 0 bases, with 9 bases spanning the gap. This CDR3 has 14 amino acids. From germline, CDR1 is LGHDT and CDR2 YNNKEL (reference sequence). CDR3 coding DNA: TGTGCCAGCAGCCGACAGTCCTCTAACTATGGCTACACCTTC. The encoded protein is CASSRQSSNYGYTF.

The chain is built from TRBV30 and TRBJ2-2; the D gene is possibly TRBD1 (5 bases). The CDR3 has 12 amino acids. Looked up from germline, CDR1 is GTSNPN and CDR2 is SVGIG (reference sequence). Trimming shortened V by 3 bases and J by 6 bases, and 8 bases separated the two germline ends. The DNA of the CDR3 is TGTGCCTGGAGACAGGTCGCCGGGGAGCTGTTTTTT. Its translation is CAWRQVAGELFF.

The chain joins TRBV24-1 to TRBJ2-2, with D perhaps matching TRBD2 (6 bases). This CDR3 has 15 residues. Germline V gene data show CDR1 as KGHDR and CDR2 as SFDVKD. Trimming shortened V by 3 bases and J by 6 bases, and 13 bases separated the two germline ends. This CDR3 reads CATSDLGGTPGELFF. The CDR3 DNA sequence: TGTGCCACCAGTGATCTGGGGGGAACACCCGGGGAGCTGTTTTTT.

The V gene is TRBV5-5, the J gene TRBJ2-2; D may be TRBD1 (5 bases). V was shortened by 0 bases and J by 1 base, with 16 bases between the two germline ends. The germline V gene has CDR1 SGHKS and CDR2 YYEKEE (reference sequence). This CDR3 has 18 residues. The CDR3 sequence is CASSLDLGAGMNTGELFF. The CDR3 coding sequence is TGTGCCAGCAGCTTGGACTTAGGGGCAGGGATGAACACCGGGGAGCTGTTTTTT.

J is TRBJ2-5 and V is TRBV19; tentative D call: TRBD2 (6 bases). CDR3 length: 15 amino acids. From germline, CDR1 is LNHDA and CDR2 SQIVND (reference sequence). V lost 2 bases and J 2 bases, leaving 12 bases between the germline ends. DNA of the CDR3: TGTGCCAGTAGTATACAAGGGACTCCACAAGAGACCCAGTACTTC. As protein: CASSIQGTPQETQYF.

V is TRBV11-2 and J is TRBJ2-7; no firm D call. Looked up from germline, CDR1 is SGHAT and CDR2 is FQNNGV. This CDR3 has 13 residues. The ends were cut back, 2 bases at V and 9 bases at J, with 14 bases in the middle. The chain's CDR3 is CASSLSERALQYF. As DNA, the CDR3 is TGTGCCAGCAGCTTATCCGAGAGAGCACTGCAGTACTTC.

The V and J genes are TRBV4-2 and TRBJ2-4; D is uncertain. Trimming stripped 0 bases from V and 0 bases from J, with 24 bases between. The CDR3 consists of 21 residues. CDR1 LGHNA and CDR2 YNFKEQ come from the germline V gene. CDR3 loop: CASSQDPRIPAAPLAKNIQYF. In nucleotides, the CDR3 is TGTGCCAGCAGCCAAGATCCAAGGATACCCGCAGCCCCCTTAGCCAAAAACATTCAGTACTTC.

The V call is TRBV13, the J call TRBJ2-7; D gene uncertain. V was shortened by 1 base and J by 3 bases, with 4 bases between the two germline ends. Germline CDR1 reads PRHDT; CDR2 reads FYEKMQ (reference sequence). The CDR3 sequence is 12 residues long. The CDR3 DNA follows: TGTGCCAGCAGCTTAGCTGGCTACGAGCAGTACTTC. Translation: CASSLAGYEQYF. Full variable domain (outside the CDR3, taken from reference TRBV13 and TRBJ2-7): AAGVIQSPRHLIKEKRETATLKCYPIPRHDTVYWYQQGPGQDPQFLISFYEKMQSDKGSIPDRFSAQQFSDYHSELNMSSLELGDSALYFCASSLAGYEQYFGPGTRLTVT.

As to this clone: This CDR3 is also generated by other DNA sequences in the sample. The chain recombines TRBV24-1 with TRBJ2-3, with unresolved D. This CDR3 comprises 12 residues. Germline V gene lookup returns CDR1 KGHDR and CDR2 SFDVKD. The V end lost 3 bases, the J end lost 2 bases, and 2 bases lay between the germline ends. The CDR3 region has the DNA TGTGCCACCAGTGATCCCACAGATACGCAGTATTTT. This sequence encodes CATSDPTDTQYF.

The chain links TRBV5-1 to TRBJ2-5, with D uncertain. The length of the CDR3 is 14 residues. Trimming cost V 0 bases and J 5 bases, with 11 bases left between them. Germline V gives CDR1 SGHRS, CDR2 YFSETQ. The CDR3 coding sequence is TGCGCCAGCAGCTTGGAGAAAGGTTCGGAGACCCAGTACTTC. Its protein product is CASSLEKGSETQYF.

The V call is TRBV27, the J call TRBJ2-1; D may be TRBD1 (6 bases). The V gene lost 5 bases and the J gene lost 4 bases, with 15 bases spanning the gap. The CDR3 totals 15 residues. CDR1 is MNHEY, CDR2 SMNVEV, per germline (reference sequence). CDR3 loop: CASSNEGHPYNEQFF. For the CDR3, the DNA is TGTGCCAGCAGTAATGAGGGACACCCTTACAATGAGCAGTTCTTC.

In its sample, this clone was seen once. The chain carries TRBV10-1 and TRBJ2-1; 8 positions agree with TRBD2. This CDR3 has 17 residues. With 3 bases clipped from V and 5 bases from J, the junction kept 12 bases outside the gene matches. From germline, CDR1 is WNHNN and CDR2 SYGVQD (reference sequence). CDR3 sequence reads: CASSELPSSGGNNEQFF. The CDR3, as DNA: TGCGCCAGCAGTGAACTGCCCTCCTCGGGGGGGAACAATGAGCAGTTCTTC.

The chain couples TRBV2 to TRBJ1-4; no clear D gene. CDR1 SNHLY and CDR2 FYNNEI come from the germline V gene. The CDR3 loop spans 15 amino acids. Trimming cost V 1 base and J 3 bases, with 9 bases left between them. The CDR3 is CASSEGKGPNEKLFF. CDR3 DNA sequence: TGTGCCAGCAGTGAAGGAAAGGGCCCTAATGAAAAACTGTTTTTT. Filled out from reference TRBV2 and TRBJ1-4, the complete variable domain reads EPEVTQTPSHQVTQMGQEVILRCVPISNHLYFYWYRQILGQKVEFLVSFYNNEISEKSEIFDDQFSVERPDGSNFTLKIRSTKLEDSAMYFCASSEGKGPNEKLFFGSGTQLSVL.

The chain is built from TRBV7-8 and TRBJ1-4; D is undetermined. CDR3 length: 15 residues. The V gene lost 5 bases and the J gene lost 10 bases, with 20 bases spanning the gap. Germline CDR1 is SGHVS and CDR2 is FQNEAQ. CDR3 sequence (DNA): TGTGCCAGCAGCCCTCCCGGGCAGGCAGGAGGAAAACTGTTTTTT. This codes for CASSPPGQAGGKLFF.

This chain links TRBV5-1 with TRBJ1-1; 7 positions match TRBD1. This CDR3 has 15 residues. The V gene end was trimmed by 3 bases and the J gene end by 0 bases; junction bases not matched to a gene: 5. Germline V gene data show CDR1 as SGHRS and CDR2 as YFSETQ. The CDR3 nucleotides are TGCGCCAGCAGCTCAAAGACAGGGATGAACACTGAAGCTTTCTTT. Encoded protein: CASSSKTGMNTEAFF.

V usage is TRBV29-1 and J usage is TRBJ1-2; 11 bases line up with TRBD1. The germline CDR1 and CDR2 sequences are SQVTM and ANQGSEA. This CDR3 has 13 residues. V lost 8 bases and J lost 6; bases outside the gene matches: 8. As DNA, the CDR3 is TGCAGCTCTCCGGGACAGGGGGAGGATGGCTACACCTTC. This translates into CSSPGQGEDGYTF.

The rearrangement links TRBV11-3 to TRBJ2-7; TRBD1 might be the D (5 bases). Trimming took off 6 bases at V and 9 bases at J, with 15 bases between the two ends. The CDR3 has 12 amino acids. The germline gives CDR1 SGHNT, CDR2 YENEEA. The CDR3, as DNA: TGTGCCAGCAGTCGATATAAGGGGATGCAGTACTTC. This encodes CASSRYKGMQYF. Combining the CDR3 with reference TRBV11-3 and TRBJ2-7 gives the whole variable domain EAGVVQSPRYKIIEKKQPVAFWCNPISGHNTLYWYLQNLGQGPELLIRYENEEAVDDSQLPKDRFSAERLKGVDSTLKIQPAELGDSAVYLCASSRYKGMQYFGPGTRLTVT.

V and J are TRBV24-1 and TRBJ1-1; a weak D match, TRBD1 (5 bases). There are 14 residues in the CDR3. The germline V gene encodes CDR1 KGHDR and CDR2 SFDVKD. V gave up 8 bases and J gave up 3 bases, with 15 bases separating them. This CDR3 reads CATKNRDGDTEAFF. CDR3 coding DNA: TGTGCCACCAAGAACCGGGACGGGGACACTGAAGCTTTCTTT.

This chain links TRBV5-1 with TRBJ2-2; no clear D gene. Trimming removed 4 bases from V and 1 base from J, with 14 bases in between. Looked up from germline, CDR1 is SGHRS and CDR2 is YFSETQ. There are 16 residues in the CDR3. The CDR3 DNA reads as TGCGCCAGCAGCCCGTCTAAGGCCCTGAACACCGGGGAGCTGTTTTTT. This gives the protein CASSPSKALNTGELFF.

The chain couples TRBV7-3 to TRBJ2-1; no clear D gene. Germline CDR1 is SGHTA and CDR2 is FQGTGA. The CDR3 is made up of 15 amino acids. The V end lost 5 bases, the J end lost 0 bases, and 11 bases lay between the germline ends. CDR3 in DNA: TGTGCCAGCAGCGCCACCGGGTCCTCCTACAATGAGCAGTTCTTC. Translation: CASSATGSSYNEQFF.

The CDR3 DNA is TGTGCCAGCAGCGTAGGAGGACAAACAACCTACGAGCAGTACTTC. Its protein is CASSVGGQTTYEQYF. The chain has TRBV9 and TRBJ2-7; D may be TRBD1 (5 bases). The V end lost 0 bases, the J end lost 2 bases, and 12 bases lay between the germline ends. Germline V gene sequence: CDR1 SGDLS, CDR2 YYNGEE. The CDR3 loop spans 15 amino acids.

The chain has TRBV7-9 and TRBJ1-1; the D gene is possibly TRBD1 (5 bases). This CDR3 contains 12 residues. The V end was cut by 5 bases, the J end by 10 bases, with 14 bases between. The germline V gene has CDR1 SEHNR and CDR2 FQNEAQ (reference sequence). CDR3 loop: CASSPLGGGAFF. Written as DNA, the CDR3 is TGTGCCAGCAGCCCCTTGGGGGGGGGAGCTTTCTTT.

The chain recombines TRBV4-1 with TRBJ1-6; D call uncertain. The CDR3 consists of 13 residues. Trimming left V 0 bases short and J 9 bases short, with 6 bases between. From germline, CDR1 is MGHRA and CDR2 YSYEKL. The CDR3, as DNA: TGCGCCAGCAGCCAAGAAGCAGGTTCACCCCTCCACTTT. Protein sequence: CASSQEAGSPLHF.

This sequence joins TRBV4-1 and TRBJ2-7; the D is unclear. The CDR3 runs to 13 residues. Germline V gene sequence: CDR1 MGHRA, CDR2 YSYEKL. Trimming pared 2 bases from V and 0 bases from J, leaving 5 bases between. The CDR3 coding sequence is TGCGCCAGCAGCCAAAGGCTCTCCTACGAGCAGTACTTC. Translating gives CASSQRLSYEQYF.